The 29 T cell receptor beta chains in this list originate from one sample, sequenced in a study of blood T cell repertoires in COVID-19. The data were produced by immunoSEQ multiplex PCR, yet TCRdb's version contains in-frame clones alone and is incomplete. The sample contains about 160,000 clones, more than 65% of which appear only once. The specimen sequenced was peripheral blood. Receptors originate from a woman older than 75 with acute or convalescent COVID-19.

This CDR3 is CASSRGTDNYGYTF. CDR3 DNA: TGTGCCAGCAGCCGGGGGACAGACAACTATGGCTACACCTTC. The rearrangement uses TRBV7-9 and TRBJ1-2, with 7 positions matching TRBD1. The CDR3 covers 14 residues. Trimming at V came to 5 bases and at J to 2 bases, leaving 5 bases not matched to a gene. Germline CDR1 is SEHNR and CDR2 is FQNEAQ (reference sequence).

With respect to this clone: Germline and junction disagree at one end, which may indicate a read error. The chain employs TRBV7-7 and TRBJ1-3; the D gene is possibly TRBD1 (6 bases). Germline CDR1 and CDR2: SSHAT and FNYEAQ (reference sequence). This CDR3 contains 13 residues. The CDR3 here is CASSPGAGNTIYF. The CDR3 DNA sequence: TGTGCTAGCAGTCCAGGGGCTGGAAACACCATATATTTT.

CDR3 region: CASSLVPQAGGAGETQYF. In DNA, the CDR3 is TGTGCCAGCAGCTTAGTCCCCCAGGCAGGGGGCGCGGGGGAGACCCAGTACTTC. The rearrangement links TRBV11-2 to TRBJ2-5; 8 positions match TRBD1. CDR3 size: 18 residues. The V gene's germline CDR1 is SGHAT and CDR2 FQNNGV. V dropped 1 base and J dropped 5; count of bases not matched to a gene: 15.

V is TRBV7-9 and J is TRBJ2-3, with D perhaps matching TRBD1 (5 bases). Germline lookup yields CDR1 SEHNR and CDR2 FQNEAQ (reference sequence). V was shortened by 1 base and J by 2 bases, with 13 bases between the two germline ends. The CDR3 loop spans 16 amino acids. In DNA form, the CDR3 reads TGTGCCAGCAGCTTAGTTTATCAGGGCCCCACAGATACGCAGTATTTT. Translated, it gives CASSLVYQGPTDTQYF. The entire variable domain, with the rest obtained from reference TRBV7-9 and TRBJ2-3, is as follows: DTGVSQNPRHKITKRGQNVTFRCDPISEHNRLYWYRQTLGQGPEFLTYFQNEAQLEKSRLLSDRFSAERPKGSFSTLEIQRTEQGDSAMYLCASSLVYQGPTDTQYFGPGTRLTVL.

The CDR3: CASSYGDRQAETQYF. The DNA for the CDR3 is TGTGCCAGCAGTTACGGGGACAGGCAAGCAGAGACCCAGTACTTC. The rearrangement joins TRBV6-5 to TRBJ2-5; 8 bases agree with TRBD1. Trimming removed 2 bases from V and 4 bases from J; junction bases left unmatched: 6. There are 15 residues in the CDR3. Germline loops: CDR1 MNHEY, CDR2 SVGAGI.

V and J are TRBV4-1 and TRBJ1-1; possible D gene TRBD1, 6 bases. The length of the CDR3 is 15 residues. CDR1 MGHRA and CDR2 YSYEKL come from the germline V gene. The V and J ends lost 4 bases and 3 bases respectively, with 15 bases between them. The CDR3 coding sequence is TGCGCCAGCAGCCGCACCGGGACAAGTGACACTGAAGCTTTCTTT. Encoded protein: CASSRTGTSDTEAFF.

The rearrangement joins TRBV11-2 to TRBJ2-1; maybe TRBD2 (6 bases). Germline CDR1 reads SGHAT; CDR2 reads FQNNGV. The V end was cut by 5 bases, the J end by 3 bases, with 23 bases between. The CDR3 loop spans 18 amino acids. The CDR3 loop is CASSQAGPESRGYNEQFF. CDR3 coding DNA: TGTGCCAGCAGCCAGGCGGGACCCGAGAGTAGAGGCTACAATGAGCAGTTCTTC.

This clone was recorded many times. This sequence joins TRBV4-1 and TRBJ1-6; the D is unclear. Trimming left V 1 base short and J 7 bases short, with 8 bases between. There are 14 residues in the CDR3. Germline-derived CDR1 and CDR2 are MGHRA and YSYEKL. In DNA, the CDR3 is TGCGCCAGCAGCCAAGGACGAGGAAATTCACCCCTCCACTTT. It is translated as CASSQGRGNSPLHF.

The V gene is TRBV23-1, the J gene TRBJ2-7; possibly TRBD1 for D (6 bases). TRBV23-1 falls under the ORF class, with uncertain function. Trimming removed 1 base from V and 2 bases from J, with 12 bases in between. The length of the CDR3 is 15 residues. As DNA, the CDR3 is TGCGCCAGCAGTCAATACAGGGCCTTACCCTACGAGCAGTACTTC. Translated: CASSQYRALPYEQYF.

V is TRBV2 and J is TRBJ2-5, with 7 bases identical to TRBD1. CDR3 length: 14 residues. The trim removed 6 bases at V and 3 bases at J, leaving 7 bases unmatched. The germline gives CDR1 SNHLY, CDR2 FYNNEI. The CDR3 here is CASRTNTGEETQYF. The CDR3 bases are TGTGCCAGCAGGACAAACACAGGGGAAGAGACCCAGTACTTC.

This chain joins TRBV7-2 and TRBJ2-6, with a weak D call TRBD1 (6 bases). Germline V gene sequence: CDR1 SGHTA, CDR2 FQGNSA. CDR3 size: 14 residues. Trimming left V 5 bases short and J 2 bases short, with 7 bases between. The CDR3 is CASSQGPGANVLTF. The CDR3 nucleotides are TGTGCCAGCAGCCAGGGGCCTGGGGCCAACGTCCTGACTTTC.

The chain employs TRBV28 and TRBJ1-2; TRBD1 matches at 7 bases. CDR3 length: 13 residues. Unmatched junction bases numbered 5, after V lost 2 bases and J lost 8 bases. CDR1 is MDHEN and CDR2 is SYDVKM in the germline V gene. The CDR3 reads CASSLNRGGGYTF. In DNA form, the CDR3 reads TGTGCCAGCAGTTTAAACAGGGGCGGAGGCTACACCTTC.

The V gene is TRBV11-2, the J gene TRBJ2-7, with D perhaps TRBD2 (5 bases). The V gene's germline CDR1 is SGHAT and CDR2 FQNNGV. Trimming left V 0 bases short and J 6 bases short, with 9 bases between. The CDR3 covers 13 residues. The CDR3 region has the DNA TGTGCCAGCAGCTTAGATACGGCGGGCGAGCAGTACTTC. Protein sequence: CASSLDTAGEQYF.

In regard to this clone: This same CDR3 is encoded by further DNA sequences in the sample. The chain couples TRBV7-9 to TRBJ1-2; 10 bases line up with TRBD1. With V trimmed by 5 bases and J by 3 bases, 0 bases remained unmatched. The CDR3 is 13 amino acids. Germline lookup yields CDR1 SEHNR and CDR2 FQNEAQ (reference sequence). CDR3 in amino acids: CASSGQGDYGYTF. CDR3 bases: TGTGCCAGCAGCGGACAGGGGGACTATGGCTACACCTTC.

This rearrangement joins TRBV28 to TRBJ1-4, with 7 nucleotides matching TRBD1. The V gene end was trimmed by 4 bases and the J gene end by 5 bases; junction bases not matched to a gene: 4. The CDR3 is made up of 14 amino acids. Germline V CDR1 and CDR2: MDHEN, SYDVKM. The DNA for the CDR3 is TGTGCCAGCAGTTCGACAGGGATAAATGAAAAACTGTTTTTT. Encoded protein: CASSSTGINEKLFF.

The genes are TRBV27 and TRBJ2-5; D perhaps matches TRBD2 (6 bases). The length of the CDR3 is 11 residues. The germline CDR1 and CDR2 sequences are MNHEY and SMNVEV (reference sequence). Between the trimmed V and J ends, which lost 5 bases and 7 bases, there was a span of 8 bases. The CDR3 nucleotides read TGTGCCAGCAGTCCCGGGGGGACCCAGTACTTC. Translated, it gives CASSPGGTQYF.

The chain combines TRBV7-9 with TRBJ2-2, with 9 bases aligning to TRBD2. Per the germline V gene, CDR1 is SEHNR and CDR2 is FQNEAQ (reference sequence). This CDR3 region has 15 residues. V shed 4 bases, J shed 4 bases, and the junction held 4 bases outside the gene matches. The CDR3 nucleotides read TGTGCCAGCAGCTCGGGACTAGCCCTCACCGGGGAGCTGTTTTTT. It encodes CASSSGLALTGELFF.

CDR3 region: CASSFPVQGAGGNEQFF. For the CDR3, the DNA is TGCGCCAGCAGCTTCCCTGTACAGGGGGCAGGAGGGAATGAGCAGTTCTTC. The V call is TRBV5-1, the J call TRBJ2-1, with 9 bases matching TRBD1. This CDR3 region has 17 residues. V trimming: 2 bases; J trimming: 7 bases; junction bases outside the gene matches: 13. Germline loops: CDR1 SGHRS, CDR2 YFSETQ.

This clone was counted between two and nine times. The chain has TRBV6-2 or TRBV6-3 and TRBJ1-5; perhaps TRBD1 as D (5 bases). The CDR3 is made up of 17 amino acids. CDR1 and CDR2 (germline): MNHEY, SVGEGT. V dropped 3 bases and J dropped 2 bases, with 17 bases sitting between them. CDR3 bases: TGTGCCAGCAGTTATAGTGGGGCCCGAGCCCGCAATCAGCCCCAGCATTTT. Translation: CASSYSGARARNQPQHF.

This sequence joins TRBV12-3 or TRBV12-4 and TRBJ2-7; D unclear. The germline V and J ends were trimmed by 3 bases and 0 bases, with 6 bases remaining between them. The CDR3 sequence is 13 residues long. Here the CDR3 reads CASSFSGSYEQYF. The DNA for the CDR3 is TGTGCCAGCAGTTTTTCGGGCTCCTACGAGCAGTACTTC.

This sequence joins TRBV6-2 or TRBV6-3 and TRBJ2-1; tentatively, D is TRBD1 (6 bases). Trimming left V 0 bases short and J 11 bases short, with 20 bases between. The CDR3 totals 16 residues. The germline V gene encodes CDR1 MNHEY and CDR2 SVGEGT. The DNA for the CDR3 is TGTGCCAGCAGTTACTCGGGGGCAGGAAGCCGAGAAAAGCAGTTCTTC. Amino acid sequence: CASSYSGAGSREKQFF.

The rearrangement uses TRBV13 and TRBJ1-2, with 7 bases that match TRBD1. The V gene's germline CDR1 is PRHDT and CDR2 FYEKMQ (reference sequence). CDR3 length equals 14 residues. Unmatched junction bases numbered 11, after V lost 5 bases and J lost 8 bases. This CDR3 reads CASSPGGGGWGYTF. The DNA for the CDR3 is TGTGCCAGCAGCCCCGGTGGAGGGGGCTGGGGCTACACCTTC.

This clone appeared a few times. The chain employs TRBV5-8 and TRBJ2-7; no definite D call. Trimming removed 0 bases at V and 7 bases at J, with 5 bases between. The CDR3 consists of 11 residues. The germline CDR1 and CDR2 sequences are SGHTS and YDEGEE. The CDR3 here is CASSLAGEQYF. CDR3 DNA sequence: TGTGCCAGCAGCTTGGCGGGTGAGCAGTACTTC. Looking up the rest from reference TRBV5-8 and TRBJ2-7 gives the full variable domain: EAGVTQSPTHLIKTRGQQATLRCSPISGHTSVYWYQQALGLGLQFLLWYDEGEERNRGNFPPRFSGRQFPNYSSELNVNALELEDSALYLCASSLAGEQYFGPGTRLTVT.

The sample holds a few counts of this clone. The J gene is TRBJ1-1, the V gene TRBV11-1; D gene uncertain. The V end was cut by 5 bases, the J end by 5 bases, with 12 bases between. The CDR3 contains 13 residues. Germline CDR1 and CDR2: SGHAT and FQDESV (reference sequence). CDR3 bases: TGTGCCAGCAGCGTTCTCATAGATACTGAAGCTTTCTTT. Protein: CASSVLIDTEAFF.

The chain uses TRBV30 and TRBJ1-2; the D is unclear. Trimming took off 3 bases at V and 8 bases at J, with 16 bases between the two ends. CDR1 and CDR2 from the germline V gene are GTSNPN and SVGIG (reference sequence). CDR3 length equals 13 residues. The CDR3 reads CAWREGGPRGYTF. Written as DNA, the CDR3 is TGTGCCTGGAGAGAGGGAGGGCCCCGGGGCTACACCTTC.

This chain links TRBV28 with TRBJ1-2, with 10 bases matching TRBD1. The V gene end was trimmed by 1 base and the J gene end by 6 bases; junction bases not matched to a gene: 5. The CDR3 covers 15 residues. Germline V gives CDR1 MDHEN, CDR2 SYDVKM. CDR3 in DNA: TGTGCCAGCAGTTTATCGACAGGGGGCGCGGATGGCTACACCTTC. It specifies CASSLSTGGADGYTF.

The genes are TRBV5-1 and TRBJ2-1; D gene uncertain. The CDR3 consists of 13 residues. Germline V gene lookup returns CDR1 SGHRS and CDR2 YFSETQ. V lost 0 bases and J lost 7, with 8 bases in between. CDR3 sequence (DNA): TGCGCCAGCAGCTTGGAGCCGCGAAATGAGCAGTTCTTC. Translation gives CASSLEPRNEQFF.

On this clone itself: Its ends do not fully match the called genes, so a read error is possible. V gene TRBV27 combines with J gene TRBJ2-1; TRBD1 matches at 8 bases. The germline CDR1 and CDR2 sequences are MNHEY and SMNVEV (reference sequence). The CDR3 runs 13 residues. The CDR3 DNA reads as TGTGCCAGCAGTTCCCATACAGGGGGAGAGGGGATCTTC. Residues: CASSSHTGGEGIF.

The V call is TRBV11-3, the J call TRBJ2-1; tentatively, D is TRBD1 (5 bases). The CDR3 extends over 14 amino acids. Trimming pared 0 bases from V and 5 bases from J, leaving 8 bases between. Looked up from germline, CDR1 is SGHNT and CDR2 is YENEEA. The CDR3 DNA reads TGTGCCAGCAGCTTAGAACAGGACAACAATGAGCAGTTCTTC. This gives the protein CASSLEQDNNEQFF. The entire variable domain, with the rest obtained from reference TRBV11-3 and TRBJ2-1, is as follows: EAGVVQSPRYKIIEKKQPVAFWCNPISGHNTLYWYLQNLGQGPELLIRYENEEAVDDSQLPKDRFSAERLKGVDSTLKIQPAELGDSAVYLCASSLEQDNNEQFFGPGTRLTVL.